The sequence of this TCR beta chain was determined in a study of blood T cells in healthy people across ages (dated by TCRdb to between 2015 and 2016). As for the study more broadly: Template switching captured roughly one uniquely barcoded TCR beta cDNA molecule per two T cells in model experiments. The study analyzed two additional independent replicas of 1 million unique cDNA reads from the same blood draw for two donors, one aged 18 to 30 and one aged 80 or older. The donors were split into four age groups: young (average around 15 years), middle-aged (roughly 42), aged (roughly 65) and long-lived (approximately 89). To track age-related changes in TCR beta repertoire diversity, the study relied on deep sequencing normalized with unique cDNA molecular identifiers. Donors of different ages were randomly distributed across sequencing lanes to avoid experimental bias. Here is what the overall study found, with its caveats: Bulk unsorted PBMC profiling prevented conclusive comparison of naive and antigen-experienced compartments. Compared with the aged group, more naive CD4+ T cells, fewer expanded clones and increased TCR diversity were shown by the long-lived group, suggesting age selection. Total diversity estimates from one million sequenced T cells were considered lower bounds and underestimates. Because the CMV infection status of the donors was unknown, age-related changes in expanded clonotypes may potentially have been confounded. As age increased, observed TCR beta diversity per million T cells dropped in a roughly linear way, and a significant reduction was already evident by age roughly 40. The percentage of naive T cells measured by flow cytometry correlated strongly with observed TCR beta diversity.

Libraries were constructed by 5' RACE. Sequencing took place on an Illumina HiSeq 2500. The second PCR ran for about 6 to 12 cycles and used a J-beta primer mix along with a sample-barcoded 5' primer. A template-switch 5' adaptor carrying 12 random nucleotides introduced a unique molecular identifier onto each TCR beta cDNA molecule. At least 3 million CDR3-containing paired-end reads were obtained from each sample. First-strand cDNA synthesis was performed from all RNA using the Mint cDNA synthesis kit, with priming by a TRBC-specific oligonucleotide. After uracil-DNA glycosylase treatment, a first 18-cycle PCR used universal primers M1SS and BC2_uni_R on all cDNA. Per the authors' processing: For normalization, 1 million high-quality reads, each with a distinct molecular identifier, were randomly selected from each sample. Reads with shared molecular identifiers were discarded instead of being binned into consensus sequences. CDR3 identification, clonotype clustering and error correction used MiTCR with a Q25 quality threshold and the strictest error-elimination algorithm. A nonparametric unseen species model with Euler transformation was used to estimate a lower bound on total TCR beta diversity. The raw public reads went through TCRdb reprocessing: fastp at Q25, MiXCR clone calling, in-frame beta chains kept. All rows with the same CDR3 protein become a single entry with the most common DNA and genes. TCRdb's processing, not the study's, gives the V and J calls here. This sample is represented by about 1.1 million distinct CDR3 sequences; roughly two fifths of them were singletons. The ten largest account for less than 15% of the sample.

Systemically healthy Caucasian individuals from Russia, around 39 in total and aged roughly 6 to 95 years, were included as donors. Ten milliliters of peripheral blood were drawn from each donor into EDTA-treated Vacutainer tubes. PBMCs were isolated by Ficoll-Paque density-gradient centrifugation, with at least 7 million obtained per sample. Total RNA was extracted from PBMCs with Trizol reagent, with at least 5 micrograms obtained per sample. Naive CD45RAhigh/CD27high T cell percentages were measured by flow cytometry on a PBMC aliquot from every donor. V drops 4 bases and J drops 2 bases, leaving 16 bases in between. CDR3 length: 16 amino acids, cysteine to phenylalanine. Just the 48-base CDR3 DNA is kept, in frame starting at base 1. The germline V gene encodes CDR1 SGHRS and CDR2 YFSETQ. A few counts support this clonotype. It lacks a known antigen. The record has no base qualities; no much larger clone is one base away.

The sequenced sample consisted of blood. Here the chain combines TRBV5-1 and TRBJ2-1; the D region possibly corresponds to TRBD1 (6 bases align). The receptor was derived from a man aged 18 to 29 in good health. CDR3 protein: CASSPTTGNTYNEQFF. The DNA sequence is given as TGCGCCAGCAGCCCTACGACAGGAAACACCTACAATGAGCAGTTCTTC. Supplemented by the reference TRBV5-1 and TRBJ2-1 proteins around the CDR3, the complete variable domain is KAGVTQTPRYLIKTRGQQVTLSCSPISGHRSVSWYQQTPGQGLQFLFEYFSETQRNKGNFPGRFSGRQFSNSRSEMNVSTLELGDSALYLCASSPTTGNTYNEQFFGPGTRLTVL.